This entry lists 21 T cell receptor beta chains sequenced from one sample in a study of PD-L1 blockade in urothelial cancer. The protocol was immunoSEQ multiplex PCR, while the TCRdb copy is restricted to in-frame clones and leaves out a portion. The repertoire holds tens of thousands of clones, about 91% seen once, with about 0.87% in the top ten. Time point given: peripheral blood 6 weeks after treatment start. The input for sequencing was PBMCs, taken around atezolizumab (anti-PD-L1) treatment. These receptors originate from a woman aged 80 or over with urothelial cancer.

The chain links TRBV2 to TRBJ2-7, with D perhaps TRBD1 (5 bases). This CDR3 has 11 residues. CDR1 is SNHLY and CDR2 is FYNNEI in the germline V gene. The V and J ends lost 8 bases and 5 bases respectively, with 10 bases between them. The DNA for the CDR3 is TGTGCCAGCGGTAGCAGGGACGAGCAGTACTTC. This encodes CASGSRDEQYF.

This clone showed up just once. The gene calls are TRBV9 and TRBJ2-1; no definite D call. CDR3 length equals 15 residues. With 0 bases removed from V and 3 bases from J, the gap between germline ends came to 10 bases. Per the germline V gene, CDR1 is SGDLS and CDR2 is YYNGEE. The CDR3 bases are TGTGCCAGCAGCGTAGCCTCTCTCGGCTACAATGAGCAGTTCTTC. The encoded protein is CASSVASLGYNEQFF.

The CDR3 loop reads CASSQERSGEGEQFF. CDR3 DNA: TGTGCCAGCAGCCAAGAACGTAGCGGGGAAGGTGAGCAGTTCTTC. V and J are TRBV4-2 and TRBJ2-1, with 8 bases lining up with TRBD2. J gave up 9 bases and V 0 bases, and 7 bases lay outside the gene matches. CDR3 length: 15 residues. Germline V gives CDR1 LGHNA, CDR2 YNFKEQ.

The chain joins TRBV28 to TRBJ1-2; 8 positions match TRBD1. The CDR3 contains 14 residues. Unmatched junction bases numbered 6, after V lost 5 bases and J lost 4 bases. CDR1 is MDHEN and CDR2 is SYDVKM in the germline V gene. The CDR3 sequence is CASSRTGLSYGYTF. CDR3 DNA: TGTGCCAGCAGTCGGACAGGGCTTTCCTATGGCTACACCTTC.

The CDR3 spells CASSQERQGLDEQFF. CDR3 bases: TGCGCCAGCAGCCAAGAAAGACAGGGTCTGGATGAGCAGTTCTTC. This chain joins TRBV4-1 and TRBJ2-1; 7 nucleotides agree with TRBD1. The CDR3 has 15 residues. Unmatched junction bases numbered 7, after V lost 0 bases and J lost 8 bases. Germline assignment: CDR1 MGHRA and CDR2 YSYEKL.

The CDR3 sequence is CASSPGGGQGYEQYF. CDR3 DNA sequence: TGTGCCAGCAGCCCGGGAGGGGGACAGGGCTACGAGCAGTACTTC. V is TRBV7-2 and J is TRBJ2-7; D is perhaps TRBD1 (9 bases). The V end lost 5 bases, the J end lost 3 bases, and 17 bases lay between the germline ends. CDR3 length: 15 amino acids. Looked up from germline, CDR1 is SGHTA and CDR2 is FQGNSA.

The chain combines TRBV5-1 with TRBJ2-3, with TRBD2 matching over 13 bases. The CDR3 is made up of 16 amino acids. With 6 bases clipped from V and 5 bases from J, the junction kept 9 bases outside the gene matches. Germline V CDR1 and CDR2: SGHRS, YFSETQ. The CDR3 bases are TGCGCCAGCAAACTAGCGGGAGGGCCGACGAGAGATACGCAGTATTTT. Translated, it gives CASKLAGGPTRDTQYF.

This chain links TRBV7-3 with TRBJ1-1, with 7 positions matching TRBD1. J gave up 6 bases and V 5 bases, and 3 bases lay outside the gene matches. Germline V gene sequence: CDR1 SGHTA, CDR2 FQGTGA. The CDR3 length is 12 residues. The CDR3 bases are TGTGCCAGCAGCATACAGGGGTCTGAAGCTTTCTTT. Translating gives CASSIQGSEAFF.

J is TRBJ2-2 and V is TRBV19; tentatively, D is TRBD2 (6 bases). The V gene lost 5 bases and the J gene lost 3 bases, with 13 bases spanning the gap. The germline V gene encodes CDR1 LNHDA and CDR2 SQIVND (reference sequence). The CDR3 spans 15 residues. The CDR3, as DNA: TGTGCCAGTAGTGTCCCAGGGAGGCACACCGGGGAGCTGTTTTTT. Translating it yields CASSVPGRHTGELFF. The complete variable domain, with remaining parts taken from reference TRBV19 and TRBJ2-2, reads DGGITQSPKYLFRKEGQNVTLSCEQNLNHDAMYWYRQDPGQGLRLIYYSQIVNDFQKGDIAEGYSVSREKKESFPLTVTSAQKNPTAFYLCASSVPGRHTGELFFGEGSRLTVL.

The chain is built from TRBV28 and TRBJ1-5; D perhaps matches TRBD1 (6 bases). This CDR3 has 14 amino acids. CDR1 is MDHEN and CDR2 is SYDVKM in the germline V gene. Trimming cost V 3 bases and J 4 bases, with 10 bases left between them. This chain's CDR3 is CASSLAGDNQPQHF. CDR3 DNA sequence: TGTGCCAGCAGTTTGGCAGGGGATAATCAGCCCCAGCATTTT. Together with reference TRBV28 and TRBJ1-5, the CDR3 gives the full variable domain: DVKVTQSSRYLVKRTGEKVFLECVQDMDHENMFWYRQDPGLGLRLIYFSYDVKMKEKGDIPEGYSVSREKKERFSLILESASTNQTSMYLCASSLAGDNQPQHFGDGTRLSIL.

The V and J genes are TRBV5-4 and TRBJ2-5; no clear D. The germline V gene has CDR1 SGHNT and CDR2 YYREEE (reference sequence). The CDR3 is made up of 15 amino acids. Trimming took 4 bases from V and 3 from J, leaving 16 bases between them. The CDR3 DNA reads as TGTGCCAGCAGCCCAACACAGTTTATTGAAGAGACCCAGTACTTC. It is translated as CASSPTQFIEETQYF.

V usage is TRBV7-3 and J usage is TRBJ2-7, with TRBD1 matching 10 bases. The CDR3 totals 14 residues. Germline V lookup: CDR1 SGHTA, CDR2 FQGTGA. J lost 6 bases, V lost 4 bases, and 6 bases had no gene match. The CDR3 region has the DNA TGTGCCAGCAGCTCGGGACAGGGGCTGGGCGAGCAGTACTTC. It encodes CASSSGQGLGEQYF. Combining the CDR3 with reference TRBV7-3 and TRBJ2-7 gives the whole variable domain GAGVSQTPSNKVTEKGKYVELRCDPISGHTALYWYRQSLGQGPEFLIYFQGTGAADDSGLPNDRFFAVRPEGSVSTLKIQRTERGDSAVYLCASSSGQGLGEQYFGPGTRLTVT.

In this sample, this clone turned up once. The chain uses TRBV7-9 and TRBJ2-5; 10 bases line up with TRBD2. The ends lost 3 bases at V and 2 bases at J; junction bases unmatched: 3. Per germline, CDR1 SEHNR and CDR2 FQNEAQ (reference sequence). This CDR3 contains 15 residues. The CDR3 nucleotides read TGTGCCAGCAGCTTGCCTAGCGGGGGACAAGAGACCCAGTACTTC. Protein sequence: CASSLPSGGQETQYF. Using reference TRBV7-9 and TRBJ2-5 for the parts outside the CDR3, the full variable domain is DTGVSQNPRHKITKRGQNVTFRCDPISEHNRLYWYRQTLGQGPEFLTYFQNEAQLEKSRLLSDRFSAERPKGSFSTLEIQRTEQGDSAMYLCASSLPSGGQETQYFGPGTRLLVL.

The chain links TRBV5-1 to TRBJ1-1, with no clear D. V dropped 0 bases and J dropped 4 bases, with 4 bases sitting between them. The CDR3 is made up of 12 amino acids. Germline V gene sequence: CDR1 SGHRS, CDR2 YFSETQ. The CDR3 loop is CASSLVATEAFF. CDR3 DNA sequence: TGCGCCAGCAGCTTGGTGGCCACTGAAGCTTTCTTT.

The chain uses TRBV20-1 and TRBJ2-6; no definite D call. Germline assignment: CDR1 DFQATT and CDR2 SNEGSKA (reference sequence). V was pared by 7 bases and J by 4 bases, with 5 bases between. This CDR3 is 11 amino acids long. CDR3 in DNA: TGCAGTGTATCCGGGGCCAACGTCCTGACTTTC. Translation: CSVSGANVLTF.

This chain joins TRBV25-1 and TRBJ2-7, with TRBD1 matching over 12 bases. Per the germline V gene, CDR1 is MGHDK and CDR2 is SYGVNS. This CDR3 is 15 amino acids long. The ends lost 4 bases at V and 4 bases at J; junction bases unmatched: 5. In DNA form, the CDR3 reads TGTGCCAGCAGTGTCGGGACAGGGGGCTCGTACGAGCAGTACTTC. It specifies CASSVGTGGSYEQYF.

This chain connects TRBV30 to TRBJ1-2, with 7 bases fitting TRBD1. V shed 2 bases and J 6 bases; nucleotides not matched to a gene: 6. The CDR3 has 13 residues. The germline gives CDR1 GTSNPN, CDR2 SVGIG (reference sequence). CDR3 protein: CAWSRGGANGYTF. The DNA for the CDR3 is TGTGCCTGGAGTCGAGGGGGCGCGAATGGCTACACCTTC.

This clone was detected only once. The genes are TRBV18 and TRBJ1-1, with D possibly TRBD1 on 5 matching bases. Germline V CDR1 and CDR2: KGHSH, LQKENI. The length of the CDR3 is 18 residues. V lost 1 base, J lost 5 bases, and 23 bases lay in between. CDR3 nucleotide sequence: TGTGCCAGCTCACCACAGCGTAGGGACGGGGGGATAAGGACTGAAGCTTTCTTT. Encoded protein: CASSPQRRDGGIRTEAFF.

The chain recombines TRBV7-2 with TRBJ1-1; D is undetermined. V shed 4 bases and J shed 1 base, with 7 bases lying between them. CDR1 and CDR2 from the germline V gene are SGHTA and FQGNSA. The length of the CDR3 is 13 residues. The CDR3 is CASSSLSNTEAFF. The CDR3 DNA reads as TGTGCCAGCAGCTCCCTATCGAACACTGAAGCTTTCTTT.

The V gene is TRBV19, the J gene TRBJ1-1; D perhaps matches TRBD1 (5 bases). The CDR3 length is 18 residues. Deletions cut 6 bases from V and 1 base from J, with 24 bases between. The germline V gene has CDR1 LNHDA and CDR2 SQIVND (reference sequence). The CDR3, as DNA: TGTGCCAGTAGGCTAAACAAGGGGTTGATTTCGGGGAACACTGAAGCTTTCTTT. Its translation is CASRLNKGLISGNTEAFF.

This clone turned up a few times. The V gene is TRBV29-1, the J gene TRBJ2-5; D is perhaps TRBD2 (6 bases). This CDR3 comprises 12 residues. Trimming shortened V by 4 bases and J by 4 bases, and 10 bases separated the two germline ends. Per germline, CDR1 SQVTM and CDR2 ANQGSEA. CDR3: CSVVAGIETQYF. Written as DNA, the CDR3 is TGCAGCGTTGTTGCGGGAATAGAGACCCAGTACTTC.